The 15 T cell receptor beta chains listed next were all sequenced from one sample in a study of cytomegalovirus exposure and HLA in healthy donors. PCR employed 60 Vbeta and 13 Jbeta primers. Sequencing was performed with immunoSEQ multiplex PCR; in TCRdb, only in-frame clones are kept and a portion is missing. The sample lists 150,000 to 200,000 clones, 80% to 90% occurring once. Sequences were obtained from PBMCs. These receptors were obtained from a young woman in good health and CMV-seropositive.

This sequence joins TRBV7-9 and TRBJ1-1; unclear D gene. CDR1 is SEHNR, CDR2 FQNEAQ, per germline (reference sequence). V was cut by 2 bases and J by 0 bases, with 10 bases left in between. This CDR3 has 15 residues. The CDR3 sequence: CASSLRDLVNTEAFF. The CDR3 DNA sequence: TGTGCCAGCAGCTTAAGAGACTTGGTGAACACTGAAGCTTTCTTT. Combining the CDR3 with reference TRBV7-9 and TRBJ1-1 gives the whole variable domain DTGVSQNPRHKITKRGQNVTFRCDPISEHNRLYWYRQTLGQGPEFLTYFQNEAQLEKSRLLSDRFSAERPKGSFSTLEIQRTEQGDSAMYLCASSLRDLVNTEAFFGQGTRLTVV.

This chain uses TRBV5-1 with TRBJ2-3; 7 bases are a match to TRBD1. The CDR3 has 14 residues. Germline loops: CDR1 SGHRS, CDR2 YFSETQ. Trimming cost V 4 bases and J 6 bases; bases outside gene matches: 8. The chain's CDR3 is CASSLTTQGDTQYF. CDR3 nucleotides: TGCGCCAGCAGCCTCACCACACAGGGGGATACGCAGTATTTT.

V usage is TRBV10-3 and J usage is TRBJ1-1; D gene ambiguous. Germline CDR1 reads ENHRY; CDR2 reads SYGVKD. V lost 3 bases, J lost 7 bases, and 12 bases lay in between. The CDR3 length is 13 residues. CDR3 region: CAISDLPAGEAFF. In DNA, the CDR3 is TGTGCCATCAGTGACCTCCCGGCGGGTGAAGCTTTCTTT.

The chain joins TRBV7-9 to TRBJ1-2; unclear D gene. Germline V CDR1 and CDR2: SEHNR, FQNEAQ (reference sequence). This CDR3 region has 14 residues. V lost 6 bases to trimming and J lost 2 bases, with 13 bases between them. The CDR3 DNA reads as TGTGCCAGCAGGTGGATGGGCGTCAACTATGGCTACACCTTC. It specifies CASRWMGVNYGYTF.

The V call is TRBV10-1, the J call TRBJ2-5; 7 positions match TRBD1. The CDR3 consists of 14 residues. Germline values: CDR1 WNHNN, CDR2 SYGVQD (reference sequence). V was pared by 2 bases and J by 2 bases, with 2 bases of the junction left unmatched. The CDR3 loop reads CASSERDRQETQYF. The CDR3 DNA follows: TGCGCCAGCAGTGAGAGGGACAGACAAGAGACCCAGTACTTC.

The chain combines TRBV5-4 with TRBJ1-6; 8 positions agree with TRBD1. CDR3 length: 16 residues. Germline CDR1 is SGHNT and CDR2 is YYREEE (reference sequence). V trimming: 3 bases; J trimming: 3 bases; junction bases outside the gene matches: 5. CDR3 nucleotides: TGTGCCAGCAGCTCTCCGGGACAGGACTATAATTCACCCCTCCACTTT. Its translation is CASSSPGQDYNSPLHF.

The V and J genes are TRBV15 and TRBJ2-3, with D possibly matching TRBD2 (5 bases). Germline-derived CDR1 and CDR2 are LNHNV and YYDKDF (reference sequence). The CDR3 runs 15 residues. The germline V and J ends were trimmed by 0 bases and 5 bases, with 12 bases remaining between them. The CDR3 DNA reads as TGTGCCACCAGCAGAGACACCCAGAGGGAAGATACGCAGTATTTT. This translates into CATSRDTQREDTQYF.

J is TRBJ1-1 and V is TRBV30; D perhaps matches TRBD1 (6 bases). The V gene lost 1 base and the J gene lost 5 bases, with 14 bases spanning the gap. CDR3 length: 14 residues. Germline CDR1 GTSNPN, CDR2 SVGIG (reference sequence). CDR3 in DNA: TGTGCCTGGAGTGGGGGGGGCGGGGGGACTGAAGCTTTCTTT. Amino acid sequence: CAWSGGGGGTEAFF.

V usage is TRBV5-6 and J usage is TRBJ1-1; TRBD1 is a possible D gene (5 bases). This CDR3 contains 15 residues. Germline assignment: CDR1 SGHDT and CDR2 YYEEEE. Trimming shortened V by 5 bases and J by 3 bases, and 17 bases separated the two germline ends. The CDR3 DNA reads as TGTGCCAGCAGATCCTCTTGGGGCTGGGACACTGAAGCTTTCTTT. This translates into CASRSSWGWDTEAFF.

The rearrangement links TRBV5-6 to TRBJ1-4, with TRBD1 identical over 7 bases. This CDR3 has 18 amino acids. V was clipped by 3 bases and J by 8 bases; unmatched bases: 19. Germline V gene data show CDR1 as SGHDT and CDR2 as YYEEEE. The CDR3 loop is CASSSRGQDQGFREKLFF. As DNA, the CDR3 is TGTGCCAGCAGCTCCCGAGGACAGGATCAGGGTTTTCGGGAAAAACTGTTTTTT.

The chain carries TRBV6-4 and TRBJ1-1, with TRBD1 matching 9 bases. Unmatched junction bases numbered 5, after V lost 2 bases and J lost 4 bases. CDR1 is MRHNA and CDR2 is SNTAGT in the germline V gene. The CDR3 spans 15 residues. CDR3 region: CASSDEGQGSTEAFF. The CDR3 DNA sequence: TGTGCCAGCAGTGACGAGGGACAGGGATCCACTGAAGCTTTCTTT.

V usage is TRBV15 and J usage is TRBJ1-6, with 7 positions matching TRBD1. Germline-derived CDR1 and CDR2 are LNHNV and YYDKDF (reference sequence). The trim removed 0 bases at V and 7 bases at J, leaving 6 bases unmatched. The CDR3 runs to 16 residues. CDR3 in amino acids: CATSREGGQPNSPLHF. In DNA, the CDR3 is TGTGCCACCAGCAGAGAAGGGGGACAGCCGAATTCACCCCTCCACTTT.

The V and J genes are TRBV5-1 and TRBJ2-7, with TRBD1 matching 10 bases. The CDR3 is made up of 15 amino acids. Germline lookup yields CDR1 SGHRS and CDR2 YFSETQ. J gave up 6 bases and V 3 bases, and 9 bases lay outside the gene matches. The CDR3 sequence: CASSWGDRGPREQYF. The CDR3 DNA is TGCGCCAGCAGCTGGGGGGACAGGGGTCCCCGCGAGCAGTACTTC.

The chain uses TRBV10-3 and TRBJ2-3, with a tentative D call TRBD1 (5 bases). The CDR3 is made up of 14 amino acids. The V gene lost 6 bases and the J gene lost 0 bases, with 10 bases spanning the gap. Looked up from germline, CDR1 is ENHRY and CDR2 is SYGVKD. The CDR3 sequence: CAISGRASTDTQYF. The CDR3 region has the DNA TGTGCCATCAGCGGCAGGGCAAGCACAGATACGCAGTATTTT.

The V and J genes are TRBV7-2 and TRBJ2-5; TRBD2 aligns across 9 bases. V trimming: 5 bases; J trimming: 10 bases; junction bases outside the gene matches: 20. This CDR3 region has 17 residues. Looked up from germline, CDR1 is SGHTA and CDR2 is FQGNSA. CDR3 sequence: CASSSGLARASGLDQYF. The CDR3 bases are TGTGCCAGCAGCAGCGGACTAGCGCGGGCATCGGGGTTGGACCAGTACTTC.